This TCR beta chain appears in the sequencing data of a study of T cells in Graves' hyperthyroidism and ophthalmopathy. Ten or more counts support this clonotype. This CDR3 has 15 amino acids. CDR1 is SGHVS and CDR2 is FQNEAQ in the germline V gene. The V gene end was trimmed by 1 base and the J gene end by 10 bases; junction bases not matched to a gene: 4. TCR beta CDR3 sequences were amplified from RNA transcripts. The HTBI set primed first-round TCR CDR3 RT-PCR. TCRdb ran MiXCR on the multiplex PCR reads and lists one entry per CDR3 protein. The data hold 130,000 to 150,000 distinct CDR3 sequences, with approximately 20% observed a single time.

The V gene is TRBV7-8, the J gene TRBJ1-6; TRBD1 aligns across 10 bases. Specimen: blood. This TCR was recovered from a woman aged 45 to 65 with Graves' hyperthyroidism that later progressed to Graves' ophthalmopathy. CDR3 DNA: TGTGCCAGCAGCTTAGGTGGGACAGGGGCCTCACCCCTCCACTTT. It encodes CASSLGGTGASPLHF.